The clone carrying this T cell receptor (beta chain) has a handful of counts. No antigen is known for it. The source of the sample is a study of T cells in Graves' hyperthyroidism and ophthalmopathy. The authors deemed Graves' hyperthyroidism stable absent ophthalmopathy progression within 18 months. The patients, who ranged from 18 to 65 in age, presented with newly diagnosed hyperthyroidism lasting under 2 months. CDR1 and CDR2 from the germline V gene are SGHNT and YYREEE (reference sequence). The V end was cut by 5 bases, the J end by 0 bases, with 11 bases between. This CDR3 has 15 amino acids. Researchers took RNA transcripts and amplified the TCR beta CDR3 regions from them. HTBI primers were used for first-round RT-PCR of the TCR CDR3. Each CDR3 protein is one row after TCRdb ran MiXCR on the multiplex PCR reads. The sample holds 250,000 to 300,000 distinct CDR3 sequences, about an eighth seen once.

Study findings and constraints: Blood samples included most of the expanded thyroid clonotypes exceeding 0.001.

The TCR originated in a middle-aged woman with Graves' hyperthyroidism. Sequences were obtained from blood. The V call is TRBV5-4, the J call TRBJ2-2; D possibly corresponds to TRBD2 (5 bases). CDR3 region: CASSREPANTGELFF. In nucleotides, the CDR3 is TGTGCCAGCAGTCGGGAACCTGCGAACACCGGGGAGCTGTTTTTT.